The 17 T cell receptor beta chains in this list originate from one sample, sequenced in a study of immune characterization of retroperitoneal liposarcoma. Using its own MiXCR run on the PCR reads, TCRdb lists one record per CDR3 protein. The sample has 3,000 to 3,500 distinct CDR3 sequences; less than 45% are singletons. The sequenced material came from tumor tissue. Source of these receptors: a male donor with retroperitoneal liposarcoma.

The chain couples TRBV27 to TRBJ2-5; TRBD1 matches at 9 bases. Germline CDR1 and CDR2: MNHEY and SMNVEV (reference sequence). V dropped 5 bases and J dropped 2; count of bases not matched to a gene: 6. This CDR3 contains 15 residues. The CDR3 DNA reads as TGTGCCAGCAGTCCCCGGACAGGGGCACAAGAGACCCAGTACTTC. The encoded protein is CASSPRTGAQETQYF.

The chain has TRBV3-1 and TRBJ2-1, with 11 bases lining up with TRBD2. The tail of the sequence fits TRBJ2-7 better, so the J call may be wrong. There are 16 residues in the CDR3. Germline CDR1 is LGHDT and CDR2 is YNNKEL (reference sequence). The CDR3 spells CASSQDRLAGGSEQYF. The DNA of the CDR3 is TGTGCCAGCAGCCAAGATCGGCTAGCGGGAGGATCCGAGCAGTACTTC.

This clonotype turned up a few times. The chain uses TRBV6-1 and TRBJ2-1; 7 bases are shared with TRBD1. Germline loops: CDR1 MNHNS, CDR2 SASEGT. The CDR3 totals 13 residues. V was pared by 6 bases and J by 4 bases, with 3 bases of the junction left unmatched. The DNA for the CDR3 is TGTGCCAGCAGGCCGGGACAGTACAATGAGCAGTTCTTC. Translation gives CASRPGQYNEQFF.

This clonotype was seen once. The rearrangement links TRBV7-9 to TRBJ2-1; 13 nucleotides line up with TRBD2. V lost 1 base, J lost 4 bases, and 7 bases stayed unmatched. Germline CDR1 is SEHNR and CDR2 is FQNEAQ (reference sequence). This CDR3 region has 18 residues. Here the CDR3 reads CASSLDEPGLAGYNEQFF. The CDR3 bases are TGTGCCAGCAGCTTAGACGAACCGGGACTAGCGGGATACAATGAGCAGTTCTTC.

The chain joins TRBV6-6 to TRBJ2-7; 9 bases are a match to TRBD1. Losses at the gene ends were 0 bases for V and 2 bases for J; bases not matched to a gene: 2. Germline values: CDR1 MNHNY, CDR2 SVGAGI (reference sequence). The CDR3 covers 15 residues. CDR3 in amino acids: CASSYSRDRAYEQYF. The CDR3 DNA is TGTGCCAGCAGTTACTCTAGGGACAGGGCCTACGAGCAGTACTTC.

The V and J genes are TRBV30 and TRBJ2-2, with D possibly called TRBD1 or TRBD2 (5 bases each). Looked up from germline, CDR1 is GTSNPN and CDR2 is SVGIG (reference sequence). V lost 1 base and J 3 bases, leaving 6 bases between the germline ends. The CDR3 contains 13 residues. This CDR3 is CAWSGGYTGELFF. CDR3 in DNA: TGTGCCTGGAGTGGGGGGTACACCGGGGAGCTGTTTTTT.

The V gene is TRBV6-1, the J gene TRBJ2-3; 8 nucleotides line up with TRBD1. Gene TRBJ2-5 matches the end of the DNA better, so the J call may be wrong. Germline V gene data show CDR1 as MNHNS and CDR2 as SASEGT. The CDR3 runs 14 residues. The CDR3 nucleotides read TGTGCCAGCAGTTTACAGGGGGAAGAAGAGACCCAGTACTTC. This encodes CASSLQGEEETQYF.

The chain employs TRBV6-1 and TRBJ1-1, with 8 bases fitting TRBD1. Unmatched junction bases numbered 3, after V lost 5 bases and J lost 1 base. Per the germline V gene, CDR1 is MNHNS and CDR2 is SASEGT. This CDR3 spans 14 amino acids. The CDR3 loop reads CASSYGTGNTEAFF. The CDR3 DNA follows: TGTGCCAGCAGTTACGGGACAGGGAACACTGAAGCTTTCTTT.

This clonotype has more than one count but fewer than ten. This chain connects TRBV12-3 or TRBV12-4 to TRBJ2-1; D gene ambiguous. V was cut by 3 bases and J by 4 bases, with 16 bases left in between. This CDR3 is 16 amino acids long. As DNA, the CDR3 is TGTGCCAGCAGTTTTCGGAGTCTCTCCCAATACAATGAGCAGTTCTTC. Its translation: CASSFRSLSQYNEQFF.

Written as DNA, the CDR3 is TGTGCCAGCAGTCCGCTTCAAGGAGTACAAGAGACCCAGTACTTC. This codes for CASSPLQGVQETQYF. The chain joins TRBV6-1 to TRBJ2-4; D not resolved. The tail of the sequence fits TRBJ2-5 better, so the J call may be wrong. CDR3 size: 15 residues. CDR1 is MNHNS, CDR2 SASEGT, per germline.

This clonotype was counted a few times. The chain has TRBV19 and TRBJ2-1; D might be TRBD2 (6 bases). Per germline, CDR1 LNHDA and CDR2 SQIVND (reference sequence). V dropped 1 base and J dropped 3 bases, with 10 bases sitting between them. This CDR3 has 15 residues. Here the CDR3 reads CASSIGAGIYNEQFF. The CDR3 coding sequence is TGTGCCAGTAGTATAGGGGCGGGGATCTACAATGAGCAGTTCTTC.

V is TRBV7-6 and J is TRBJ2-1; D is undetermined. The J call may be incorrect, as the DNA end agrees better with TRBJ2-5. Germline CDR1 SGHVS, CDR2 FNYEAQ. The length of the CDR3 is 15 residues. CDR3 protein: CASSLIYRTGETQYF. The CDR3 DNA reads as TGTGCCAGCAGCTTAATTTACCGAACCGGGGAGACCCAGTACTTC.

The sample holds a few counts of this clonotype. The V gene is TRBV7-8, the J gene TRBJ2-1; no firm D call. The closer fit of TRBJ2-7 to the DNA end suggests the J call may be wrong. The CDR3 totals 16 residues. Germline V CDR1 and CDR2: SGHVS, FQNEAQ. This chain's CDR3 is CASSLEGADPHNEQYF. CDR3 coding DNA: TGTGCCAGCAGCTTAGAGGGTGCAGATCCGCACAATGAGCAGTACTTC.

CDR3 sequence: CASSYSGGKGEQFF. CDR3 sequence (DNA): TGTGCCAGCAGTTACTCGGGAGGGAAGGGGGAGCAGTTCTTC. V is TRBV6-8 and J is TRBJ2-1, with 7 positions matching TRBD2. The trim removed 0 bases at V and 10 bases at J, leaving 6 bases unmatched. Germline CDR1 MNHGY, CDR2 SAAAGT. The CDR3 spans 14 residues.

Sample share makes this clonotype large. The chain uses TRBV7-9 and TRBJ2-1; D is ambiguous. Judging by the DNA end, TRBJ2-7 fits better; the J call may be wrong. The germline CDR1 and CDR2 sequences are SEHNR and FQNEAQ (reference sequence). CDR3 length: 13 amino acids. CDR3 nucleotides: TGTGCCAGCAGCTTAGCGTACTTCAATGAGCAGTACTTC. Translated, it gives CASSLAYFNEQYF.

The V and J genes are TRBV27 and TRBJ1-1; 8 nucleotides align to TRBD1. The CDR3 is 16 amino acids. Germline V gives CDR1 MNHEY, CDR2 SMNVEV (reference sequence). J was trimmed by 4 bases and V by 2 bases; bases with no gene match: 9. CDR3 DNA sequence: TGTGCCAGCAGTTTAATGGGCAGGGGGCGCGGCACTGAAGCTTTCTTT. Translating gives CASSLMGRGRGTEAFF.

The CDR3 DNA is TGTGCCAGCAGCTGGGACGGTCGGGGCGAGCAGTACTTC. Its protein product is CASSWDGRGEQYF. The chain joins TRBV11-2 to TRBJ2-7, with D possibly called TRBD1 or TRBD2 (5 bases each). The length of the CDR3 is 13 residues. V dropped 4 bases and J dropped 6 bases, with 13 bases sitting between them. Germline CDR1 reads SGHAT; CDR2 reads FQNNGV.